The source of this T cell receptor (beta chain) is a study of blood T cells in healthy people across ages. Germline CDR1 is MNHEY and CDR2 is SVGAGI. The V gene lost 6 bases and the J gene lost 7 bases, with 18 bases spanning the gap. The CDR3 spans 14 residues. A second PCR, run for roughly 7 to 11 cycles, used a sample-barcoded 5' primer plus a J-beta primer mix. TCRdb re-analysed the 5' RACE reads in MiXCR, keeping a single row per CDR3 protein. The sample lists hundreds of thousands of distinct CDR3 sequences; roughly three fifths were seen once. This sequence was found in a man in his forties in good health. The V and J genes are TRBV6-5 and TRBJ2-5, with D maybe TRBD2 (7 bases). The sequencing sample was made of blood. In DNA form, the CDR3 reads TGTGCCAGCAGGGGGGGGCAGGAGCCTGCGACCCAGTACTTC. Translation gives CASRGGQEPATQYF.